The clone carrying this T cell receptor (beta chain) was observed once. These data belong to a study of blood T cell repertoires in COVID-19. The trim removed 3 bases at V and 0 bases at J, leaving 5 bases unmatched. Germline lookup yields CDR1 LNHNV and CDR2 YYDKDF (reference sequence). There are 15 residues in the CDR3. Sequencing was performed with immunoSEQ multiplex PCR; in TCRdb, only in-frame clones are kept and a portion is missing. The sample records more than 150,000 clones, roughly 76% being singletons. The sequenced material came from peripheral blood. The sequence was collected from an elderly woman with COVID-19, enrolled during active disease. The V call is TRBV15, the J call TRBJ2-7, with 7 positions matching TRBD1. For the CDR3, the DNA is TGTGCCACCAGCAGCGACAGGGTCAGCTCCTACGAGCAGTACTTC. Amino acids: CATSSDRVSSYEQYF.